A single T cell receptor (beta chain) is shown here with its context. A few counts support this clonotype. Its antigen specificity is not known. Per-nucleotide qualities are absent, and no much larger clonotype sits a single base away. This specimen comes from a study of T-cell reconstitution after alpha-beta-depleted transplantation in children listed by TCRdb under 2016. With regard to the full study: T-cell immune reconstitution after TCRalphabeta/CD19-depleted allogeneic hematopoietic cell transplantation in children was quantitatively tracked in the study by means of TCR repertoire profiling. On the study overall, not on this receptor specifically: The high TCRbeta diversity at day 60 in some patients was ascribed to recipient T cells and intrathymic progenitors that had survived conditioning. Apparently early alphabetaT-cell count recovery about two months after transplant reportedly relied on only several hundred rapidly expanded clones derived from non-depleted graft cells. Over the following months the frequencies of hyperexpanded clones went down, and after one year T-cell counts and TCRbeta diversity were mostly credited to newly produced T cells.

As encoded in the germline V gene, CDR1 is MNHEY while CDR2 is SVGAGI. CDR3 length: 15 amino acids, cysteine to phenylalanine. The CDR3 DNA has 45 bases and is translated from base 1. Relative to germline, V is 0 bases shorter and J is 6 bases shorter, with 14 bases between their ends. The sample's treatment or condition, from its label and the paper: allogeneic hematopoietic cell transplantation with graft depleted of TCRalphabeta T cells and CD19 B cells. The children who served as transplant recipients had been given grafts of TCRalphabeta/CD19-depleted allogeneic hematopoietic cells. Receptor libraries were prepared by PCR. Sequencing used an Illumina HiSeq 2500. Molecular barcoding was employed in the preparation of TCR libraries, with unique molecular identifiers being used to normalize TCRbeta repertoire quantification. In-frame beta chains were kept once TCRdb had trimmed the public reads at Q25 with fastp and called clones with MiXCR. Rows with one shared CDR3 protein collapse into an entry with the most common genes and DNA. In this sample the table shows approximately 430,000 distinct CDR3 sequences, 16% of which occur a single time. The ten largest account for approximately 28% of the sample.

The receptor's source is a boy younger than two who had a stem cell transplant for Wiskott-Aldrich syndrome, so the T cells may come from the graft donor. The chain links TRBV6-5 with TRBJ1-1; the D gene is not confidently resolved. Sequencing was performed on PBMCs, mostly from graft donor cells, taken 360 days after TCRalphabeta/CD19-depleted stem cell transplant. The sequenced DNA is TGTGCCAGCAGTTACTCCTTACGACGGATCCCTGAAGCTTTCTTT. Its product reads: CASSYSLRRIPEAFF.